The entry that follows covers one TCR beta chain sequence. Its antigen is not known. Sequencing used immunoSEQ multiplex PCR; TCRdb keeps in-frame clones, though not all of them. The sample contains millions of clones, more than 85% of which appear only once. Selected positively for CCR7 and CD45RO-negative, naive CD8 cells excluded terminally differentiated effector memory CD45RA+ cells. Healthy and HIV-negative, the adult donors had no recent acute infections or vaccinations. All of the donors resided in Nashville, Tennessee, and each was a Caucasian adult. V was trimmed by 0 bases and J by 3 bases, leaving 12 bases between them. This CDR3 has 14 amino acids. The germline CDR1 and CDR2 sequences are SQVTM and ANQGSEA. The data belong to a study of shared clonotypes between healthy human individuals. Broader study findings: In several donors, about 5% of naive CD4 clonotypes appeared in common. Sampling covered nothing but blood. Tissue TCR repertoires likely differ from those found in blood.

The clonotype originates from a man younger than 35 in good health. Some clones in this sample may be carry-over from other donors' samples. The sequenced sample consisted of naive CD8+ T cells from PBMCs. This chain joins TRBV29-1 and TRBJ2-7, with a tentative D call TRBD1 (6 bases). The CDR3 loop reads CSVEDPEGGYEQYF. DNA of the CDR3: TGCAGCGTTGAAGATCCAGAAGGGGGCTACGAGCAGTACTTC.